This TCR beta chain was found in a study of human T cells and chemical hapten exposure. Study-wide findings and caveats: With regard to DPC sensitization, TCRs above 1 in 1000 frequency did not change.

Comments on this clonotype: Antigen unknown.

Time point given: patch test 2, 6 weeks after DPC sensitization. Treatment denoted: therapeutic diphenylcyclopropenone sensitization with weekly scalp DPC. A single record per CDR3 protein comes from TCRdb applying MiXCR to the RACE reads. Found here are 35,000 to 45,000 distinct CDR3 sequences, approximately 9% of them singletons; the top ten hold over 12%. The CDR3 has 16 residues. Germline values: CDR1 MNHNY, CDR2 SVGAGI (reference sequence). V shed 2 bases and J shed 7 bases, with 17 bases lying between them. Sequences were derived from whole blood, sampled in connection with sensitization to the hapten diphenylcyclopropenone (DPC). This clonotype originated in a middle-aged woman with alopecia areata. Some clones in this sample may be carry-over from other donors' samples. This chain uses TRBV6-6 with TRBJ1-4; D perhaps matches TRBD1 (5 bases). The CDR3 DNA follows: TGTGCCAGCAGTTACGCGTCCGGGGGATTAGGTGAAAAACTGTTTTTT. Amino acids: CASSYASGGLGEKLFF.